The clone carrying this T cell receptor (beta chain) was detected a few times. CDR1 and CDR2 (germline): DFQATT, SNEGSKA (reference sequence). The CDR3 totals 13 residues. Between the trimmed V and J ends, which lost 2 bases and 0 bases, there was a span of 7 bases. This sample is drawn from a study of T cells after yellow fever vaccination. From the 5' RACE reads, TCRdb called clonotypes with MiXCR, one entry per CDR3 protein. The repertoire holds 300,000 or so distinct CDR3 sequences, with about 6.9% as singletons. This TCR was recovered from a man younger than 30 who received the YFV17D yellow fever vaccine. The sample consisted of PBMCs, taken approximately 47 days after the first yellow fever vaccination. This chain uses TRBV20-1 with TRBJ1-1; D gene unclear. The CDR3 sequence: CSARRRMNTEAFF. The CDR3, as DNA: TGCAGTGCTAGACGCCGGATGAACACTGAAGCTTTCTTT.